This T cell receptor beta chain was documented in a study of blood T cell repertoires in COVID-19. Overall study: From the United States, Italy and Spain came samples of acute and convalescent COVID-19. T cells, B-cell-depleted T cells, or PBMCs provided the cDNA or gDNA that served as material.

The sample holds a few counts of this clone. Profiling relied on immunoSEQ multiplex PCR, and the TCRdb table lists in-frame clones only, not all of them. The profile shows 120,000 to 150,000 clones, about nine tenths of them singletons. In germline, CDR1 is SEHNR, CDR2 FQNEAQ (reference sequence). There are 13 residues in the CDR3. Losses at the gene ends were 5 bases for V and 6 bases for J; bases not matched to a gene: 5. The sample consisted of peripheral blood. This chain uses TRBV7-9 with TRBJ1-2, with 8 nucleotides matching TRBD1. This clonotype was sampled from a man aged 80 or over with acute or convalescent COVID-19. CDR3 in DNA: TGTGCCAGCAGCCCCCGACAGGGGAATGGCTACACCTTC. Protein product: CASSPRQGNGYTF.